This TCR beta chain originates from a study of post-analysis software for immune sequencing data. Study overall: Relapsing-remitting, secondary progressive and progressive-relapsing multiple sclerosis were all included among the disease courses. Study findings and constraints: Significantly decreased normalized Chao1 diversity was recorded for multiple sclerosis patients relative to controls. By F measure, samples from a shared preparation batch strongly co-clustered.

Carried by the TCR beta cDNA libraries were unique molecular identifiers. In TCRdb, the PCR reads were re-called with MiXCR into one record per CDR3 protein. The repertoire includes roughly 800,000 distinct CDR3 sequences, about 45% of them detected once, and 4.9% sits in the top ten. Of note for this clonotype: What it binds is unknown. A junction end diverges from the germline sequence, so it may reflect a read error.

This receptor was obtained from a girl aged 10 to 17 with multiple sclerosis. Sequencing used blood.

CDR3 protein: CAGSLAGFPSGRITDTQYF. Here the CDR3 DNA reads TGTGCCGGCAGCTTAGCAGGTTTCCCTAGCGGGAGGATCACAGATACGCAGTATTTT. The chain joins TRBV11-2 to TRBJ2-3; 11 bases fit TRBD2. From germline, CDR1 is SGHAT and CDR2 FQNNGV. There are 19 residues in the CDR3.